The source of this T cell receptor beta chain is a study of cytomegalovirus exposure and HLA in healthy donors. In the study overall: The 120 validation repertoires were reported in a later analysis to have been generated on the same platform as the approximately 700 first-cohort repertoires.

Produced via immunoSEQ multiplex PCR; TCRdb's table is partial and in-frame only. Counted here are 200,000 to 250,000 clones, about nine tenths occurring once; the ten biggest clones make up 1.5% to 2%. The V gene's germline CDR1 is LNHNV and CDR2 YYDKDF (reference sequence). V was shortened by 0 bases and J by 4 bases, with 10 bases between the two germline ends. There are 15 residues in the CDR3. The chain has TRBV15 and TRBJ1-5, with D maybe TRBD1 (5 bases). What was sequenced was PBMCs. The receptor was isolated from a woman aged 18-29 years in good health and CMV-seropositive. The CDR3 nucleotides are TGTGCCACCAGCAGAGATCAGGGAGGGAATCAGCCCCAGCATTTT. Its protein product is CATSRDQGGNQPQHF.